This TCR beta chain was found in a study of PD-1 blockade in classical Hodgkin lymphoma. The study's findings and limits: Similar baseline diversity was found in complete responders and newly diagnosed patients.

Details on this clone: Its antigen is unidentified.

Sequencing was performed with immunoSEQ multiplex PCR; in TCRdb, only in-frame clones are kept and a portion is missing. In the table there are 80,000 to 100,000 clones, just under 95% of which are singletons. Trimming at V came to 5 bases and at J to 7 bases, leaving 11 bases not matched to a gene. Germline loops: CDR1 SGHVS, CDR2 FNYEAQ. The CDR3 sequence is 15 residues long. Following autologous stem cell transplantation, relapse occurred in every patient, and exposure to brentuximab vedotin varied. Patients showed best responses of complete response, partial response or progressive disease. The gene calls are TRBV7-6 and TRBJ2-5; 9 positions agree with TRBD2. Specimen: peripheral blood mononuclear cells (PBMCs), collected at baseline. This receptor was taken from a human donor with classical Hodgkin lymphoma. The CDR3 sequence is CASSPSASGIGTQYF. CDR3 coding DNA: TGTGCCAGCAGCCCCAGTGCTAGCGGGATCGGGACCCAGTACTTC.